The 27 T cell receptor beta chains below all came from one sample that was sequenced in a study of T cells in Graves' hyperthyroidism and ophthalmopathy (dated by TCRdb to 2018 to 2020). The receptor library was made with multiplex PCR. The instrument was an Illumina HiSeq 2000. The TCR beta CDR3 regions were amplified from RNA transcripts. The first round of RT-PCR for the TCR CDR3 was performed with the HTBI primer set and the Qiagen OneStep RT-PCR kit. TCRdb redid the processing of the public reads, applying fastp at Q25 and MiXCR, and retained in-frame beta chains. Rows merge per CDR3 protein into single entries with the most common DNA and genes. Recorded for this sample are some 490,000 distinct CDR3 sequences; around a fifth of them occurred a single time. Around 50% of the sample is in the top ten clones. Specimen: blood. These receptors originate from a woman aged 70 to 79 with Graves' ophthalmopathy.

This chain connects TRBV7-3 to TRBJ2-7, with 7 positions matching TRBD1. Germline CDR1 SGHTA, CDR2 FQGTGA. J gave up 3 bases and V 4 bases, and 6 bases lay outside the gene matches. The CDR3 is made up of 14 amino acids. The CDR3 DNA is TGTGCCAGCAGCTCCCGGGACAGTATCTACGAGCAGTACTTC. Translation gives CASSSRDSIYEQYF.

This clonotype was seen a handful of times. V and J are TRBV10-3 and TRBJ1-3; D is unresolved. The CDR3 contains 11 residues. Trimming took 10 bases from V and 2 from J, leaving 6 bases between them. Looked up from germline, CDR1 is ENHRY and CDR2 is SYGVKD. CDR3 protein: CATNTGNTIYF. For the CDR3, the DNA is TGTGCCACCAACACTGGAAACACCATATATTTT.

This clonotype was seen many times. The genes are TRBV6-6 and TRBJ1-1; 7 positions match TRBD1. Germline lookup yields CDR1 MNHNY and CDR2 SVGAGI (reference sequence). The CDR3 consists of 14 residues. V shed 2 bases, J shed 7 bases, and the junction held 7 bases outside the gene matches. The CDR3 region has the DNA TGTGCCAGCAGTTACACAGGGGAGGGAAGTGAAGCTTTCTTT. It yields the protein CASSYTGEGSEAFF.

This chain connects TRBV7-3 to TRBJ2-1, with D unresolved. The V and J ends lost 2 bases and 9 bases respectively, with 11 bases between them. CDR1 is SGHTA and CDR2 is FQGTGA in the germline V gene. The CDR3 is 13 residues long. The CDR3 DNA is TGTGCCAGCAGCTTAGGCCAGATAGGTGAGCAGTTCTTC. It codes for CASSLGQIGEQFF.

The genes are TRBV15 and TRBJ2-1; 7 bases agree with TRBD1. Germline V CDR1 and CDR2: LNHNV, YYDKDF (reference sequence). V was pared by 0 bases and J by 10 bases, with 6 bases of the junction left unmatched. The CDR3 is made up of 14 amino acids. The CDR3 sequence: CATSRDNRDREQFF. CDR3 coding DNA: TGTGCCACCAGCAGAGATAATCGGGACAGAGAGCAGTTCTTC.

This clonotype showed up just a few times. A much larger clonotype is one base distant, so this may be a read error. Written as DNA, the CDR3 is TGTGCCAGCAGCCGGGGACAATCTCCCTACAATGAGCGGTTCTTC. The encoded protein is CASSRGQSPYNERFF. J is TRBJ2-1 and V is TRBV7-9, with D possibly being TRBD1 (6 bases). From germline, CDR1 is SEHNR and CDR2 FQNEAQ (reference sequence). The CDR3 length is 15 residues.

This clonotype was counted only a few times. The chain couples TRBV20-1 to TRBJ2-3; 11 nucleotides line up with TRBD2. V was pared by 6 bases and J by 2 bases, with 10 bases of the junction left unmatched. The germline V gene encodes CDR1 DFQATT and CDR2 SNEGSKA (reference sequence). CDR3 length: 16 residues. The CDR3 DNA reads as TGCAGTGCCCCTCTGGGTAGCGGGAGGGCCACAGATACGCAGTATTTT. This codes for CSAPLGSGRATDTQYF.

A remark on this clonotype: The germline gene is not matched at one end of the junction; a read error may be the cause. The chain carries TRBV28 and TRBJ2-5; tentative D call: TRBD2 (6 bases). The CDR3 has 17 residues. CDR1 is MDHEN, CDR2 SYDVKM, per germline. The CDR3 spells CASSQESSGATQETQYF. CDR3 DNA sequence: TGCGCCAGCAGCCAAGAGAGTAGCGGAGCAACCCAAGAGACCCAGTACTTC.

The CDR3 region has the DNA TGCAGTGCGGAGGGGAAATACTATGGCTACACCTTC. Its translation is CSAEGKYYGYTF. The chain couples TRBV20-1 to TRBJ1-2; TRBD1 might be the D (5 bases). The germline gives CDR1 DFQATT, CDR2 SNEGSKA (reference sequence). V lost 6 bases to trimming and J lost 3 bases, with 11 bases between them. This CDR3 contains 12 residues.

V is TRBV7-9 and J is TRBJ2-7; D is unresolved. Deletions cut 6 bases from V and 0 bases from J, with 15 bases between. The CDR3 loop spans 15 amino acids. Germline loops: CDR1 SEHNR, CDR2 FQNEAQ (reference sequence). CDR3 sequence: CASRRVDGRSYEQYF. DNA for the CDR3: TGTGCCAGCAGAAGGGTAGACGGCCGCTCCTACGAGCAGTACTTC.

The CDR3 nucleotides are TGTGCCAGCAGCCACTCCGGGACAGGGTTTTATGGCTACACCTTC. As protein: CASSHSGTGFYGYTF. V and J are TRBV3-1 and TRBJ1-2, with 9 bases aligning to TRBD1. Unmatched junction bases numbered 7, after V lost 3 bases and J lost 5 bases. Germline CDR1 LGHDT, CDR2 YNNKEL (reference sequence). This CDR3 comprises 15 residues.

About this clonotype: A single base separates this from a much larger clone, so it may be a read error. The gene calls are TRBV11-2 and TRBJ2-5; TRBD1 is a possible D gene (5 bases). Germline CDR1 SGHAT, CDR2 FQNNGV. The CDR3 is made up of 14 amino acids. CDR3 in amino acids: CASTSGLGQETQCF. CDR3 nucleotides: TGTGCCAGCACTTCAGGGTTAGGGCAAGAGACCCAGTGCTTC.

Many counts were recorded for this clonotype. Here the CDR3 reads CASSLAGTSGMISYEQYF. The CDR3 bases are TGTGCCAGCAGCTTAGCCGGGACTAGCGGGATGATATCCTACGAGCAGTACTTC. This chain uses TRBV7-2 with TRBJ2-7, with 13 bases identical to TRBD2. The CDR3 runs to 18 residues. Germline CDR1 SGHTA, CDR2 FQGNSA. The trim removed 0 bases at V and 1 base at J, leaving 6 bases unmatched. Full variable domain (missing parts from reference TRBV7-2 and TRBJ2-7): GAGVSQSPSNKVTEKGKDVELRCDPISGHTALYWYRQSLGQGLEFLIYFQGNSAPDKSGLPSDRFSAERTGGSVSTLTIQRTQQEDSAVYLCASSLAGTSGMISYEQYFGPGTRLTVT.

The V and J genes are TRBV28 and TRBJ2-1, with a tentative D call TRBD2 (5 bases). The V gene's germline CDR1 is MDHEN and CDR2 SYDVKM. CDR3 size: 15 residues. V lost 6 bases and J 10 bases, leaving 22 bases between the germline ends. Here the CDR3 DNA reads TGTGCCAGCAGCTGGACTGCCCCCCTGGGGTGGGAGCAGTTCTTC. It codes for CASSWTAPLGWEQFF.

The chain has TRBV10-3 and TRBJ1-6; D not certain. CDR3 length: 14 residues. CDR1 and CDR2 from the germline V gene are ENHRY and SYGVKD. Trimming left V 6 bases short and J 7 bases short, with 13 bases between. CDR3 sequence reads: CAISLSESNSPLHF. The DNA of the CDR3 is TGTGCCATCAGCCTCAGTGAATCAAATTCACCCCTCCACTTT.

This clonotype was counted only a few times. The chain links TRBV28 to TRBJ1-1; TRBD1 is a possible D gene (5 bases). Per germline, CDR1 MDHEN and CDR2 SYDVKM. The CDR3 contains 14 residues. The CDR3 DNA reads TGTATCGCCGGGGACCCTTCGCGGGACACTGAAGCTTTCTTT. Protein: CIAGDPSRDTEAFF.

J is TRBJ1-1 and V is TRBV13; 9 positions agree with TRBD1. The V gene end was trimmed by 5 bases and the J gene end by 0 bases; junction bases not matched to a gene: 13. Looked up from germline, CDR1 is PRHDT and CDR2 is FYEKMQ (reference sequence). This CDR3 has 18 amino acids. The CDR3 spells CASSPETGGHWMNTEAFF. For the CDR3, the DNA is TGTGCCAGCAGCCCAGAGACAGGGGGTCATTGGATGAACACTGAAGCTTTCTTT.

This clonotype occurred a few times. This chain joins TRBV28 and TRBJ2-5; tentatively, D is TRBD1 (6 bases). V lost 6 bases and J 3 bases, leaving 11 bases between the germline ends. This CDR3 is 13 amino acids long. CDR1 and CDR2 (germline): MDHEN, SYDVKM. The DNA of the CDR3 is TGTGCCAGCAGAGATACAGGGAAAGAGACCCAGTACTTC. Its translation: CASRDTGKETQYF.

The V gene is TRBV28, the J gene TRBJ2-4; 8 bases align to TRBD2. CDR3 length: 17 amino acids. V was pared by 7 bases and J by 7 bases, with 18 bases of the junction left unmatched. Germline lookup yields CDR1 MDHEN and CDR2 SYDVKM. CDR3 in amino acids: CASTPWKSGRPGNIQYF. The CDR3 bases are TGTGCCAGCACGCCTTGGAAAAGCGGGAGACCGGGCAACATTCAGTACTTC.

This clonotype was counted between two and nine times. The rearrangement joins TRBV19 to TRBJ2-2; D is undetermined. The V gene's germline CDR1 is LNHDA and CDR2 SQIVND (reference sequence). The germline V and J ends were trimmed by 4 bases and 2 bases, with 8 bases remaining between them. The CDR3 runs to 14 residues. CDR3 coding DNA: TGTGCCAGTAGTAAGGGTTCTAACACCGGGGAGCTGTTTTTT. This sequence encodes CASSKGSNTGELFF.

This chain links TRBV7-2 with TRBJ2-3; TRBD2 matches 12 bases. The CDR3 spans 15 residues. The germline V gene has CDR1 SGHTA and CDR2 FQGNSA. With V trimmed by 5 bases and J by 7 bases, 7 bases remained unmatched. The CDR3 here is CASSQTSGSQNTQYF. CDR3 sequence (DNA): TGTGCCAGCAGCCAGACTAGCGGGAGCCAAAATACGCAGTATTTT. Full variable domain (outside the CDR3, taken from reference TRBV7-2 and TRBJ2-3): GAGVSQSPSNKVTEKGKDVELRCDPISGHTALYWYRQSLGQGLEFLIYFQGNSAPDKSGLPSDRFSAERTGGSVSTLTIQRTQQEDSAVYLCASSQTSGSQNTQYFGPGTRLTVL.

This clonotype has ten or more counts. The rearrangement joins TRBV29-1 to TRBJ1-1; D may be TRBD1 (5 bases). Between the trimmed V and J ends, which lost 4 bases and 3 bases, there was a span of 12 bases. The CDR3 runs to 13 residues. The germline V gene encodes CDR1 SQVTM and CDR2 ANQGSEA. CDR3 in amino acids: CSVVGTLDTEAFF. The CDR3 DNA follows: TGCAGCGTTGTAGGGACTTTGGACACTGAAGCTTTCTTT.

This clonotype turned up a few times. The genes are TRBV18 and TRBJ2-3, with D perhaps TRBD1 or TRBD2 (5 bases each). With 3 bases removed from V and 1 base from J, the gap between germline ends came to 14 bases. The CDR3 has 16 residues. Germline values: CDR1 KGHSH, CDR2 LQKENI. The CDR3 nucleotides are TGTGCCAGCTCACCGGGACCTAGAAAAGGCACAGATACGCAGTATTTT. It encodes CASSPGPRKGTDTQYF.

The CDR3 protein is CASSINAATGELFF. CDR3 sequence (DNA): TGTGCCAGTAGTATTAACGCAGCAACCGGGGAGCTGTTTTTT. The chain has TRBV19 and TRBJ2-2; D not resolved. The V end was cut by 3 bases, the J end by 5 bases, with 10 bases between. CDR3 length: 14 residues. Germline V gene data show CDR1 as LNHDA and CDR2 as SQIVND (reference sequence).

The chain combines TRBV27 with TRBJ1-5; unclear D gene. Germline CDR1 is MNHEY and CDR2 is SMNVEV (reference sequence). CDR3 length: 14 residues. V dropped 5 bases and J dropped 6 bases, with 14 bases sitting between them. The CDR3 nucleotides are TGTGCCAGCAGTCCCCCGGGTTGGGGTCAGCCCCAGCATTTT. Residues: CASSPPGWGQPQHF.

The chain is built from TRBV28 and TRBJ2-2; a weak D match, TRBD1 (5 bases). The length of the CDR3 is 15 residues. Germline CDR1 is MDHEN and CDR2 is SYDVKM. V lost 8 bases to trimming and J lost 8 bases, with 21 bases between them. CDR3 loop: CASHNPHRTPGELFF. The CDR3 bases are TGTGCCAGCCATAACCCCCACAGGACCCCGGGGGAGCTGTTTTTT.

There are many counts of this clonotype. V is TRBV12-3 or TRBV12-4 and J is TRBJ1-4; TRBD1 matches at 8 bases. The CDR3 loop spans 13 amino acids. The junction had 1 base not matched to a gene; V was cut back by 4 bases and J by 6 bases. CDR3 DNA: TGTGCCAGCAGTTCAGGGGGCGATGAAAAACTGTTTTTT. It translates to CASSSGGDEKLFF.